The entry that follows covers one TCR beta chain sequence. V was pared by 5 bases and J by 4 bases, with 5 bases of the junction left unmatched. Germline CDR1 is SEHNR and CDR2 is FQNEAQ (reference sequence). This CDR3 has 15 residues. The entry originates in a study of T cells after posttransplantation cyclophosphamide. On the day of bone marrow donation, the related graft donor provided peripheral blood. Produced via immunoSEQ multiplex PCR; TCRdb's table is partial and in-frame only. The table lists 51,000 or so clones, roughly 94% of them singletons, with 2.5% to 3% in the top ten. The sequenced sample consisted of PBMCs. J is TRBJ2-7 and V is TRBV7-9, with 13 bases aligning to TRBD2. The sequence derives from a woman aged 25 to 39 in good health and a related stem cell transplant donor. The chain's CDR3 is CASSLGGLAGYEQYF. The CDR3 DNA sequence: TGTGCCAGCAGCCTGGGGGGACTAGCGGGGTACGAGCAGTACTTC.